Listed below are T cell receptor beta chains from one sample, sequenced in a study of blood T cell repertoires in COVID-19. Measured with immunoSEQ multiplex PCR; TCRdb has only the in-frame clones, and not every one. The sample shows roughly 140,000 clones, around four fifths of them seen only once. The sample comprised peripheral blood. These receptors all stem from a human donor in a cohort sampled during active COVID-19. The CDR3 runs from the conserved cysteine through the conserved F or W. Fields, in order: clone size, J gene, V gene, D gene, CDR3 DNA, CDR3 protein. The D gene is left open where the match is weak. A clone size is listed for some rows: how often the clone was seen (once, few, many), or a class if it is expanded.

-	TRBJ1-1	TRBV5-1	TRBD1	TGCGCCAGCAGAGCGCCAGGGGGAGACACTGAAGCTTTCTTT	CASRAPGGDTEAFF
-	TRBJ2-5	TRBV18	-	TGTGCCAGCTCACCAGAACAGGGTATTCAAGAGACCCAGTACTTC	CASSPEQGIQETQYF
-	TRBJ2-5	TRBV12-5	-	TGTGCTAGTGGTTTGTGGTTCGAGGAGACCCAGTACTTC	CASGLWFEETQYF
-	TRBJ2-7	TRBV3-1/TRBV3-2	-	TGTGCCAGCAGCCAAGACGGGATTTTCTACGAGCAGTACTTC	CASSQDGIFYEQYF
-	TRBJ2-5	TRBV7-9	-	TGTGCCAGCAGCTTGGAGGAAGAGACCCAGTACTTC	CASSLEEETQYF
few	TRBJ1-6	TRBV3-1/TRBV3-2	-	TGTGCCAGCAGCCAAGGGGCTGTCCTCCACTTT	CASSQGAVLHF
-	TRBJ2-2	TRBV4-3	-	TGCGCCAGCAGCCAAGACTTTGCCGGGGAGCTGTTTTTT	CASSQDFAGELFF
-	TRBJ1-2	TRBV4-3	-	TGCGCCAGCAGCCAAGAGCCAAGGAGTTATGGCTACACCTTC	CASSQEPRSYGYTF
-	TRBJ1-6	TRBV28	-	TGTGCCAGCAGTCTCCGACAAGCCAATTCACCCCTCCACTTT	CASSLRQANSPLHF
-	TRBJ2-5	TRBV7-9	-	TGTGCCAGCAGCTGGAGGGACGTGCAAGAGACCCAGTACTTC	CASSWRDVQETQYF
-	TRBJ1-2	TRBV6-5	-	TGTGCCAGCAGGACAGGCTCTAACTATGGCTACACCTTC	CASRTGSNYGYTF
-	TRBJ2-1	TRBV2	TRBD2	TGTGCCAGCAGACGGACTAGCGGGGGCGGGGAGCAGTTCTTC	CASRRTSGGGEQFF
-	TRBJ2-1	TRBV2	-	TGTGCCAGCAGTTTTGAGGGTTTGTCCTACAATGAGCAGTTCTTC	CASSFEGLSYNEQFF
-	TRBJ1-6	TRBV9	-	TGTGCCAGCAGCGCCCAGGAAAATTCACCCCTCCACTTT	CASSAQENSPLHF
-	TRBJ2-3	TRBV25-1	-	TGTGCCAGCAGTGATGCCCGGGGGAGAACAGATACGCAGTATTTT	CASSDARGRTDTQYF
-	TRBJ1-4	TRBV19	TRBD1	TGTGCCAGTAGTGCCCGCAGGGGGATAGGGGAAAAACTGTTTTTT	CASSARRGIGEKLFF
few	TRBJ1-4	TRBV5-8	-	TGTGCCAGCAGCCGCAGAACGGGTAATGAAAAACTGTTTTTT	CASSRRTGNEKLFF
-	TRBJ2-5	TRBV6-6	TRBD1	TGTGCCAGCAGCTTTCGGATCCCCGGGACAGGGGGCCGGGTCGAGACCCAGTACTTC	CASSFRIPGTGGRVETQYF
once	TRBJ1-5	TRBV3-1/TRBV3-2	TRBD1	TGTGCCAGCAGCCTCAGAGGGGGCCAAAATCAGCCCCAGCATTTT	CASSLRGGQNQPQHF
-	TRBJ2-5	TRBV7-2	TRBD2	TGTGCCAGCAGCTCCGGACTAGCGGAGGAGACCCAGTACTTC	CASSSGLAEETQYF
-	TRBJ1-2	TRBV7-9	-	TGTGCCAGCAGTCAGGAACAGGGTGGCTACACCTTC	CASSQEQGGYTF
-	TRBJ1-3	TRBV6-6	TRBD1	TGTGCCACTTACTACAGGGGGTCGGGAAACACCATATATTTT	CATYYRGSGNTIYF
-	TRBJ1-2	TRBV2	TRBD1	TGTGCCAGCAGGCCCCCTCCATTACAGGGGACAACCAACTATGGCTACACCTTC	CASRPPPLQGTTNYGYTF
-	TRBJ1-4	TRBV7-9	TRBD1	TGTGCCAGCAGCACAACAGGGGGCGGGGAAAAACTGTTTTTT	CASSTTGGGEKLFF
-	TRBJ2-3	TRBV4-2	TRBD1	TGTGCCAGCAGCCAAGCCCACGACAGGGAGTGGGCAGATACGCAGTATTTT	CASSQAHDREWADTQYF
-	TRBJ1-2	TRBV5-6	-	TGTGCCAGCAGCTTGGTACTGAATTATGGCTACACCTTC	CASSLVLNYGYTF
-	TRBJ2-7	TRBV11-3	-	TGTGCCAGCAGCTTAGACCCAGTAGAGCAGTACTTC	CASSLDPVEQYF
-	TRBJ1-1	TRBV5-1	-	TGCGCCAGCAGACAGCAAGAGAACACTGAAGCTTTCTTT	CASRQQENTEAFF
-	TRBJ1-2	TRBV2	-	TGTGCCAGCAGTGGCGGGTTCTCTGACGGCTACACCTTC	CASSGGFSDGYTF